The entry below describes one T cell receptor beta chain. The CDR3 consists of 14 residues. The V segment lost 3 bases and the J segment 2 bases; nucleotides outside the gene matches: 0. Germline-derived CDR1 and CDR2 are MNHEY and SMNVEV (reference sequence). It was with 60 Vbeta and 13 Jbeta primers that the PCR ran. Sequencing was performed with immunoSEQ multiplex PCR; in TCRdb, only in-frame clones are kept and a portion is missing. The sample consists of fewer than 150,000 clones, about 79% of them appearing once. The data belong to a study of cytomegalovirus exposure and HLA in healthy donors. This TCR was sampled from a man aged 35 to 55 in good health and CMV-seropositive. The sample taken for sequencing was PBMCs. This sequence joins TRBV27 and TRBJ1-5; TRBD1 matches 8 bases. CDR3 coding DNA: TGTGCCAGCAGTTTGGGACAGGGCAATCAGCCCCAGCATTTT. Its protein product is CASSLGQGNQPQHF.